What follows are 18 T cell receptor beta chains derived from one specimen sequenced in a study of T-cell memory formation after mild COVID-19. TCRdb reprocessed the 5' RACE reads via MiXCR and lists one record per CDR3 protein. The sample consists of 120,000 or so distinct CDR3 sequences, 17% of them appearing once. The sample taken for sequencing was PBMCs or a T cell subset sorted from them (not recorded which). The origin of the receptors is a man between 18 and 35 years old who had mild COVID-19 (a few samples of this study predate the infection). Cell type and time point are not known.

This clonotype was picked up a small number of times. The rearrangement uses TRBV7-9 and TRBJ2-7; D is undetermined. Germline assignment: CDR1 SEHNR and CDR2 FQNEAQ (reference sequence). V was clipped by 3 bases and J by 6 bases, with 12 bases between them. There are 13 residues in the CDR3. The chain's CDR3 is CASSFSGVGEQYF. The CDR3 bases are TGTGCCAGCAGCTTTAGTGGGGTCGGCGAGCAGTACTTC.

The CDR3 coding sequence is TGTGCCAGCAGCTTGGGACCGGTGAACACTGAAGCTTTCTTT. This encodes CASSLGPVNTEAFF. The genes are TRBV7-3 and TRBJ1-1, with D tentatively TRBD1 (5 bases). V lost 3 bases and J 0 bases, leaving 8 bases between the germline ends. The CDR3 contains 14 residues. Germline lookup yields CDR1 SGHTA and CDR2 FQGTGA.

The chain recombines TRBV24-1 with TRBJ2-1; D might be TRBD2 (5 bases). CDR1 KGHDR and CDR2 SFDVKD come from the germline V gene. The germline V and J ends were trimmed by 2 bases and 7 bases, with 11 bases remaining between them. This CDR3 is 14 amino acids long. In DNA, the CDR3 is TGTGCCACCAGTGATTGGATCGGGGTGAATGAGCAGTTCTTC. It specifies CATSDWIGVNEQFF.

This clonotype has more than one count but fewer than ten. The rearrangement joins TRBV5-6 to TRBJ2-5; tentatively, D is TRBD1 or TRBD2 (5 bases each). The V and J ends lost 0 bases and 7 bases respectively, with 10 bases between them. Germline assignment: CDR1 SGHDT and CDR2 YYEEEE. The CDR3 covers 13 residues. CDR3 in DNA: TGTGCCAGCAGCTTGGCAGGTGGGGGGACCCAGTACTTC. Amino acid sequence: CASSLAGGGTQYF.

This clonotype was counted between two and nine times. The chain recombines TRBV9 with TRBJ1-1, with a tentative D call TRBD1 (5 bases). The CDR3 length is 15 residues. V was shortened by 2 bases and J by 3 bases, with 14 bases between the two germline ends. The V gene's germline CDR1 is SGDLS and CDR2 YYNGEE. DNA of the CDR3: TGTGCCAGCAGCGTGGGGGTTCTGGCGGACACTGAAGCTTTCTTT. This translates into CASSVGVLADTEAFF.

Of note for this clonotype: An end of the junction differs from the germline gene, which may be a read error. The chain recombines TRBV15 with TRBJ2-5; a possible D gene is TRBD2 (6 bases). Germline values: CDR1 LNHNV, CDR2 YYDKDF (reference sequence). The CDR3 loop spans 13 amino acids. CDR3 nucleotides: TGTGCCACCGGCAGCGGGTACCAAGAGACCCAGTACTTC. It yields the protein CATGSGYQETQYF.

This clonotype was seen a handful of times. This chain joins TRBV2 and TRBJ1-1, with 8 bases matching TRBD1. The V gene's germline CDR1 is SNHLY and CDR2 FYNNEI. V was clipped by 1 base and J by 3 bases; unmatched bases: 1. The CDR3 extends over 14 amino acids. The CDR3 DNA sequence: TGTGCCAGCAGTGAAGGGACAGGGCACACTGAAGCTTTCTTT. As protein: CASSEGTGHTEAFF. Variable domain in full (rest from reference TRBV2 and TRBJ1-1): EPEVTQTPSHQVTQMGQEVILRCVPISNHLYFYWYRQILGQKVEFLVSFYNNEISEKSEIFDDQFSVERPDGSNFTLKIRSTKLEDSAMYFCASSEGTGHTEAFFGQGTRLTVV.

CDR3 sequence: CASSLAGQTYEQYV. The CDR3 DNA reads as TGCGCCAGCAGCTTGGCCGGACAGACCTACGAGCAGTACGTC. The rearrangement joins TRBV5-1 to TRBJ2-7; possibly TRBD1 for D (6 bases). With 0 bases removed from V and 2 bases from J, the gap between germline ends came to 9 bases. Germline CDR1 is SGHRS and CDR2 is YFSETQ. The CDR3 consists of 14 residues.

This clonotype was picked up a small number of times. The CDR3 sequence: CASSGGGGETQYF. Written as DNA, the CDR3 is TGTGCCAGCAGCGGGGGGGGTGGCGAGACCCAGTACTTC. The chain carries TRBV19 and TRBJ2-5, with 10 positions matching TRBD2. J gave up 5 bases and V 9 bases, and 6 bases lay outside the gene matches. The CDR3 has 13 amino acids. The germline V gene encodes CDR1 LNHDA and CDR2 SQIVND (reference sequence).

The chain has TRBV7-2 and TRBJ1-6, with 7 positions matching TRBD1. The CDR3 has 14 amino acids. The trim removed 4 bases at V and 10 bases at J, leaving 7 bases unmatched. Germline CDR1 and CDR2: SGHTA and FQGNSA. For the CDR3, the DNA is TGTGCCAGCAGCTCTCAGGGGGTTGAATCACCCCTCCACTTT. Its protein is CASSSQGVESPLHF.

There are a few counts of this clonotype. The chain uses TRBV10-3 and TRBJ2-3; 11 bases are shared with TRBD2. This CDR3 contains 19 residues. After removal of 4 bases from V and 2 bases from J, the junction contained 14 bases not matched to a gene. From germline, CDR1 is ENHRY and CDR2 SYGVKD. CDR3 residues: CAISAPSTTGLAATDTQYF. In nucleotides, the CDR3 is TGTGCCATCAGTGCCCCCTCCACTACGGGACTAGCGGCCACAGATACGCAGTATTTT.

This clonotype was detected many times. The chain combines TRBV12-3 or TRBV12-4 with TRBJ2-1; unclear D gene. The CDR3 covers 15 residues. Trimming left V 3 bases short and J 4 bases short, with 13 bases between. CDR3 sequence: CASSFGWAGYNEQFF. The CDR3 DNA is TGTGCCAGCAGTTTTGGTTGGGCAGGATACAATGAGCAGTTCTTC.

This clonotype came up many times. This rearrangement joins TRBV11-2 to TRBJ2-3; maybe TRBD2 (5 bases). Germline lookup yields CDR1 SGHAT and CDR2 FQNNGV. This CDR3 has 12 amino acids. Trimming removed 8 bases at V and 6 bases at J, with 12 bases between. The CDR3 DNA is TGTGCCAGCTGCTCCGGCGGGGATACGCAGTATTTT. Translation: CASCSGGDTQYF.

The chain has TRBV7-2 and TRBJ2-3; TRBD2 matches at 9 bases. V lost 3 bases, J lost 2 bases, and 9 bases stayed unmatched. Germline loops: CDR1 SGHTA, CDR2 FQGNSA. The CDR3 spans 17 residues. As DNA, the CDR3 is TGTGCCAGCAGCTTTCCCCAGGCTAGCGGGGCCACAGATACGCAGTATTTT. It encodes CASSFPQASGATDTQYF. Full variable domain (remainder filled in from reference TRBV7-2 and TRBJ2-3): GAGVSQSPSNKVTEKGKDVELRCDPISGHTALYWYRQSLGQGLEFLIYFQGNSAPDKSGLPSDRFSAERTGGSVSTLTIQRTQQEDSAVYLCASSFPQASGATDTQYFGPGTRLTVL.

The chain combines TRBV7-2 with TRBJ2-3; 9 positions match TRBD1. Trimming removed 6 bases from V and 4 bases from J; junction bases left unmatched: 5. CDR1 is SGHTA and CDR2 is FQGNSA in the germline V gene. The CDR3 has 14 amino acids. The CDR3 DNA follows: TGTGCCAGCAGGTCCGACAGGGGGGCAGATACGCAGTATTTT. It translates to CASRSDRGADTQYF.

There are a few counts of this clonotype. DNA of the CDR3: TGTGCCAGCAGTTACTCGGGCCAGGAAAGGAAACGCTCCTACAATGAGCAGTTCTTC. Translation gives CASSYSGQERKRSYNEQFF. J is TRBJ2-1 and V is TRBV6-2 or TRBV6-3; D is uncertain. The CDR3 contains 19 residues. Per the germline V gene, CDR1 is MNHEY and CDR2 is SVGEGT. Deletions cut 0 bases from V and 0 bases from J, with 18 bases between.

This clonotype was recorded a few times. The V and J genes are TRBV6-2 or TRBV6-3 and TRBJ2-1; 8 bases fit TRBD1. The CDR3 extends over 15 amino acids. V lost 7 bases and J lost 8; bases outside the gene matches: 13. CDR1 and CDR2 (germline): MNHEY, SVGEGT. The CDR3 DNA is TGTGCCAGCACCAAAGACAGGGGCTGGGGTGATGAGCAGTTCTTC. It specifies CASTKDRGWGDEQFF.

This clonotype has only a few counts. This chain connects TRBV5-1 to TRBJ2-5; D not resolved. The length of the CDR3 is 11 residues. From germline, CDR1 is SGHRS and CDR2 YFSETQ. V dropped 5 bases and J dropped 4 bases, with 6 bases sitting between them. The CDR3: CASRGLETQYF. In DNA, the CDR3 is TGCGCCAGCAGGGGGTTAGAGACCCAGTACTTC.